The rows below give T cell receptor beta chains drawn from one sample of a study of T cell responses to AZD1222 COVID-19 vaccine. The table came from immunoSEQ multiplex PCR; TCRdb's copy has only in-frame clones and leaves some out. The sample contains around 160,000 clones, roughly four fifths of which appear only once. This specimen consisted of peripheral blood, obtained on day 0 of MenACWY control vaccination. The receptor set was obtained from an adult in good health. Both conserved end residues are part of each CDR3. Fields, in order: clone size, D gene, V gene, J gene, CDR3 DNA, CDR3 protein. A D gene is named only where the DNA matches it firmly. Clone sizes are given selectively: once, few, many, or a class where the clone is expanded.

>.|TRBD1|TRBV4-2|TRBJ2-2
TGTGCCAGCAGCCACAGACAGGGTCCGAACACCGGGGAGCTGTTTTTT
CASSHRQGPNTGELFF
>.|.|TRBV5-1|TRBJ1-6
TGCGCCAGCAGCCCCGAGAGCTCCTATAATTCACCCCTCCACTTT
CASSPESSYNSPLHF
>.|.|TRBV7-2|TRBJ2-2
TGTGCCAGCAGCACCCCTAGGACCGGGGAGCTGTTTTTT
CASSTPRTGELFF
>once|TRBD1|TRBV27|TRBJ1-1
TGTGCCAGCAGTCTCCAGGGGACAGGCACTGAAGCTTTCTTT
CASSLQGTGTEAFF
>.|.|TRBV27|TRBJ1-5
TGTGCCAGCAGTTTAGGGTGGGGGATAAATCAGCCCCAGCATTTT
CASSLGWGINQPQHF
>.|.|TRBV7-6|TRBJ2-2
TGTGCCAGCGTTATGGCGCCGAGCACCGGGGAGCTGTTTTTT
CASVMAPSTGELFF
>.|.|TRBV29-1|TRBJ2-7
TGCAGCGTTGAAAGTATAGGGTCGCGAGCCGACTCCTACGAGCAGTACTTC
CSVESIGSRADSYEQYF
>.|.|TRBV10-3|TRBJ1-5
TGTGCCTCCGCCAGGGATAGCAATCAGCCCCAGCATTTT
CASARDSNQPQHF
>.|.|TRBV24-1|TRBJ2-3
TGTGCCACCAGTGACATCCGAAGCGCAGATACGCAGTATTTT
CATSDIRSADTQYF
>.|TRBD1|TRBV5-4|TRBJ2-5
TGTGCCAGCAGCTCGGATGGGACAGGGGTTCGGGAGACCCAGTACTTC
CASSSDGTGVRETQYF
>.|.|TRBV11-2|TRBJ2-5
TGTGCCAGCAGCTTAGAACAGGGAGGGACCCAGTACTTC
CASSLEQGGTQYF
>.|.|TRBV5-1|TRBJ1-3
TGCGCCAGCAGCTTACCGACGGACAGCGGAAACACCATATATTTT
CASSLPTDSGNTIYF
>once|.|TRBV11-1|TRBJ1-2
TGTGCCAGCAGCTTAGACAGTCGATATGGCTACACCTTC
CASSLDSRYGYTF
>.|.|TRBV6-5|TRBJ1-2
TGTGCCAGCAGTTCCCGGAGGAGTAACTATGGCTACACCTTC
CASSSRRSNYGYTF
>.|TRBD2|TRBV29-1|TRBJ2-3
TGCAGCGTTCGAAGCGGGGGGGGTCAGGATACGCAGTATTTT
CSVRSGGGQDTQYF
>.|.|TRBV6-5|TRBJ2-7
TGTGCCAGCAGTTACTCTCCCGGAATTGACGAGCAGTACTTC
CASSYSPGIDEQYF
>once|.|TRBV6-4|TRBJ2-2
TGTGCCAGCAGTGTCGACGCCACCGGGGAGCTGTTTTTT
CASSVDATGELFF
>.|TRBD1|TRBV29-1|TRBJ2-1
TGCAGCGTCGGGGACAGGGGAGGGCAGTTCGCCTTTTACAATGAGCAGTTCTTC
CSVGDRGGQFAFYNEQFF
>.|TRBD2|TRBV6-5|TRBJ2-1
TGTGCCAGCACCGGGACTAGCGGCTACAATGAGCAGTTCTTC
CASTGTSGYNEQFF
>.|TRBD2|TRBV18|TRBJ2-5
TGTGCCAGCTCAGAAACCCTGCATGGATCGGGGGGGCAGGAGACCCAGTACTTC
CASSETLHGSGGQETQYF
>once|.|TRBV19|TRBJ1-4
TGTGCCAGTATTGGGCAGAGTAATGAAAAACTGTTTTTT
CASIGQSNEKLFF
>.|TRBD2|TRBV11-2|TRBJ2-3
TGTGCCAGCAGCTTAGATGGTAGCGGGGGGGTTGCGCAGTATTTT
CASSLDGSGGVAQYF
>.|TRBD2|TRBV9|TRBJ2-1
TGTGCCAGCAGCCCCGGGGGGAGGGCTAATGAGCAGTTCTTC
CASSPGGRANEQFF
>.|TRBD1|TRBV10-3|TRBJ2-1
TGTGCCATCAGTCCCTCGGGACAGGTCGGAGAGCAGTTCTTC
CAISPSGQVGEQFF
>.|.|TRBV3-1/TRBV3-2|TRBJ2-2
TGTGCCAGCAGCCGTAATGGGGATGCCGGGGAGCTGTTTTTT
CASSRNGDAGELFF
>.|TRBD1|TRBV7-9|TRBJ1-1
TGTGCCAGCAGCTTTGGCGGGGACAGTCAGGCTTTCTTT
CASSFGGDSQAFF
>.|.|TRBV2|TRBJ2-1
TGTGCCAGCAGTGAGACCAATCCCTACAATGAGCAGTTCTTC
CASSETNPYNEQFF
>.|.|TRBV9|TRBJ1-2
TGTGCCAGCAGCGTAGGGCACAGGAACTATGGCTACACCTTC
CASSVGHRNYGYTF
>.|.|TRBV21-1|TRBJ2-3
TGTGCCAGCAGCCGGGGGGGGCTCACAGATACGCAGTATTTT
CASSRGGLTDTQYF
>once|.|TRBV12-3/TRBV12-4|TRBJ2-5
TGTGCCAGCCAAACTGGGGAGACCCAGTACTTC
CASQTGETQYF
>.|.|TRBV2|TRBJ1-3
TGTGCCAGCAGTGACAAAGGGACTGGAAACACCATATATTTT
CASSDKGTGNTIYF
>.|TRBD2|TRBV7-3|TRBJ2-1
TGTGCCAGCAGCTTAATGGCGGGGGTGTACAATGAGCAGTTCTTC
CASSLMAGVYNEQFF
>.|.|TRBV29-1|TRBJ2-5
TGCAGCGTTGGTTGGGGACAGACCCAGTACTTC
CSVGWGQTQYF
>.|.|TRBV28|TRBJ1-2
TGTGCCAGCAGTTCGACAGAGAGCTATGGCTACACCTTC
CASSSTESYGYTF
>.|.|TRBV15|TRBJ1-5
TGTGCCACCAGCAGAGATGGGAACACTCTTAGTGGGTCCCAGCATTTT
CATSRDGNTLSGSQHF
>.|.|TRBV24-1|TRBJ2-3
TGTGCCACCAGTGACATTGACAGCACAGATACGCAGTATTTT
CATSDIDSTDTQYF
>.|TRBD1|TRBV11-1|TRBJ1-1
TGTGCCAGCAGCCTCTCGACAGGGATGAACACTGAAGCTTTCTTT
CASSLSTGMNTEAFF
>.|.|TRBV7-2|TRBJ1-1
TGTGCCAGCAGCTTTCAGGTTATGAACACTGAAGCTTTCTTT
CASSFQVMNTEAFF
>.|TRBD2|TRBV3-1/TRBV3-2|TRBJ2-3
TGTGCCAGCAGCCAGACCTTTAGCGGGGGGGCCAGCACAGATACGCAGTATTTT
CASSQTFSGGASTDTQYF
>.|TRBD1|TRBV6-2/TRBV6-3|TRBJ1-1
TGTGCCAGCAGTTACCTGACAGGGGCCCTGAACACTGAAGCTTTCTTT
CASSYLTGALNTEAFF
>.|.|TRBV6-5|TRBJ2-5
TGTGCCAGCAGCCATCCACGTGGGGAGACCCAGTACTTC
CASSHPRGETQYF
>.|.|TRBV29-1|TRBJ1-5
TGCAGCGTCCAGGGAGGAGGGGGTTCGGGGCCCCAGCATTTT
CSVQGGGGSGPQHF